The 10 T cell receptor beta chains below all came from one sample that was sequenced in a study of cytomegalovirus exposure and HLA in healthy donors. Generated by immunoSEQ multiplex PCR, the TCRdb table keeps only in-frame clones and is missing some. Of about 260,000 clones detected, about nine tenths appear once; the ten largest clones hold 3% to 3.5%. The sample taken for sequencing was PBMCs. The source is a woman aged 30 to 39 in good health and CMV-seronegative.

The rearrangement uses TRBV7-8 and TRBJ2-3; unclear D gene. V gave up 1 base and J gave up 2 bases, with 7 bases separating them. Germline lookup yields CDR1 SGHVS and CDR2 FQNEAQ. The CDR3 totals 14 residues. The CDR3 DNA sequence: TGTGCCAGCAGCTTAGGAGGCAACACAGATACGCAGTATTTT. It specifies CASSLGGNTDTQYF. The full variable domain, rest sourced from reference TRBV7-8 and TRBJ2-3, is GAGVSQSPRYKVAKRGQDVALRCDPISGHVSLFWYQQALGQGPEFLTYFQNEAQLDKSGLPSDRFFAERPEGSVSTLKIQRTQQEDSAVYLCASSLGGNTDTQYFGPGTRLTVL.

V usage is TRBV7-9 and J usage is TRBJ2-1; TRBD2 agrees at 9 bases. Germline lookup yields CDR1 SEHNR and CDR2 FQNEAQ (reference sequence). V lost 5 bases and J lost 15; bases outside the gene matches: 14. The CDR3 length is 14 residues. CDR3 bases: TGTGCCAGCAGCCCCGTCGCGATAGCGGGAGTGCGGTTCTTC. Translation: CASSPVAIAGVRFF. The variable domain in full, with the rest retrieved from reference TRBV7-9 and TRBJ2-1, is DTGVSQNPRHKITKRGQNVTFRCDPISEHNRLYWYRQTLGQGPEFLTYFQNEAQLEKSRLLSDRFSAERPKGSFSTLEIQRTEQGDSAMYLCASSPVAIAGVRFFGPGTRLTVL.

The chain joins TRBV11-2 to TRBJ2-2, with 7 nucleotides matching TRBD1. This CDR3 has 15 residues. The germline gives CDR1 SGHAT, CDR2 FQNNGV. V trimming: 5 bases; J trimming: 1 base; junction bases outside the gene matches: 4. CDR3 in amino acids: CASSADRVNTGELFF. The CDR3 region has the DNA TGTGCCAGCAGCGCCGACAGGGTGAACACCGGGGAGCTGTTTTTT.

The DNA for the CDR3 is TGCAGCGTTGAAGGCCCCCGGGGACAAGGCACAGATACGCAGTATTTT. It yields the protein CSVEGPRGQGTDTQYF. This rearrangement joins TRBV29-1 to TRBJ2-3, with a possible D match to TRBD1 (6 bases). The CDR3 covers 16 residues. The V gene lost 1 base and the J gene lost 1 base, with 15 bases spanning the gap. Germline CDR1 is SQVTM and CDR2 is ANQGSEA.

This clone showed up just once. V usage is TRBV6-5 and J usage is TRBJ1-2; D call uncertain. V was cut by 2 bases and J by 4 bases, with 14 bases left in between. CDR3 length: 15 residues. From germline, CDR1 is MNHEY and CDR2 SVGAGI. The CDR3 DNA reads as TGTGCCAGCAGTTACACGGGATTATATCCCTATGGCTACACCTTC. Amino acids: CASSYTGLYPYGYTF.

V usage is TRBV28 and J usage is TRBJ2-4, with 7 bases aligning to TRBD1. CDR3 size: 19 residues. Germline trimming cut 6 bases from V and 2 bases from J; bases unmatched to any gene: 19. Germline CDR1 is MDHEN and CDR2 is SYDVKM. CDR3 amino acids: CASSIPPGQALSPKNIQYF. The CDR3 coding sequence is TGTGCCAGCAGCATCCCTCCCGGACAGGCCCTGTCTCCCAAAAACATTCAGTACTTC.

The gene calls are TRBV6-6 and TRBJ2-7; 8 bases line up with TRBD2. V lost 0 bases, J lost 5 bases, and 9 bases stayed unmatched. The CDR3 runs 16 residues. CDR1 MNHNY and CDR2 SVGAGI come from the germline V gene (reference sequence). CDR3 in amino acids: CASSYSIRTSPHEQYF. The CDR3 nucleotides read TGTGCCAGCAGTTACTCGATCCGGACTAGCCCTCACGAGCAGTACTTC.

The chain carries TRBV6-5 and TRBJ2-5; TRBD1 or TRBD2 may be the D gene (5 bases each). The CDR3 covers 16 residues. V shed 1 base and J shed 1 base, with 13 bases lying between them. Germline V gene sequence: CDR1 MNHEY, CDR2 SVGAGI. CDR3 nucleotide sequence: TGTGCCAGCAGTTACTTTGGTCAGGGACGCCAAGAGACCCAGTACTTC. Encoded protein: CASSYFGQGRQETQYF.

This rearrangement joins TRBV4-3 to TRBJ2-2; D is ambiguous. The germline V gene encodes CDR1 LGHNA and CDR2 YSLEER. CDR3 size: 14 residues. V was pared by 0 bases and J by 4 bases, with 6 bases between. The DNA of the CDR3 is TGCGCCAGCAGCCAAGATATGACCACCGGGGAGCTGTTTTTT. It translates to CASSQDMTTGELFF.

The chain joins TRBV27 to TRBJ2-7; no firm D call. Trimming took 0 bases from V and 6 from J, leaving 12 bases between them. Germline CDR1 is MNHEY and CDR2 is SMNVEV (reference sequence). This CDR3 is 14 amino acids long. The CDR3 DNA reads TGTGCCAGCAGTTTATCGCATACAGTTGGCGAGCAGTACTTC. It specifies CASSLSHTVGEQYF.